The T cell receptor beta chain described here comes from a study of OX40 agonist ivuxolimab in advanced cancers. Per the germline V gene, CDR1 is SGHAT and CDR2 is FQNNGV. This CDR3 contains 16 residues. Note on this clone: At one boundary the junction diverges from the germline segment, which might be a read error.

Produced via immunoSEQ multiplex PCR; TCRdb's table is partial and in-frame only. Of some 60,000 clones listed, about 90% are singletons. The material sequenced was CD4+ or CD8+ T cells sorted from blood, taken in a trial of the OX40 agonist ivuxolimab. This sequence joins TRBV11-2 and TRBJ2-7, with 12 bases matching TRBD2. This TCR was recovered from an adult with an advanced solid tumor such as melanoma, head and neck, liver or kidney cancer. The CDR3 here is CASTLRTSGRTYEQYF. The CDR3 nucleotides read TGTGCCAGCACCTTAAGAACTAGCGGGAGGACATACGAGCAGTACTTC.